There are many counts of the clone carrying this TCR beta chain. TCRdb re-called clones from the PCR reads using MiXCR. The table has roughly 59,000 clones, about a sixth seen once; the top ten hold about 9.4%. This CDR3 comprises 16 residues. Unmatched junction bases numbered 9, after V lost 3 bases and J lost 2 bases. The germline V gene encodes CDR1 MNHNS and CDR2 SASEGT. This specimen comes from a study of metastatic and nonmetastatic thyroid tumors. Thyroid surgery was preceded by no treatment in any patient. The V call is TRBV6-1, the J call TRBJ2-5, with 7 nucleotides matching TRBD1. This TCR was recovered from a male donor with papillary thyroid cancer or a benign thyroid nodule (not recorded which). Some clones in this sample may be carry-over from other donors' samples. The specimen was blood. CDR3 nucleotides: TGTGCCAGCAGTGACACAGGGGATGTAGGTCAAGAGACCCAGTACTTC. It translates to CASSDTGDVGQETQYF.